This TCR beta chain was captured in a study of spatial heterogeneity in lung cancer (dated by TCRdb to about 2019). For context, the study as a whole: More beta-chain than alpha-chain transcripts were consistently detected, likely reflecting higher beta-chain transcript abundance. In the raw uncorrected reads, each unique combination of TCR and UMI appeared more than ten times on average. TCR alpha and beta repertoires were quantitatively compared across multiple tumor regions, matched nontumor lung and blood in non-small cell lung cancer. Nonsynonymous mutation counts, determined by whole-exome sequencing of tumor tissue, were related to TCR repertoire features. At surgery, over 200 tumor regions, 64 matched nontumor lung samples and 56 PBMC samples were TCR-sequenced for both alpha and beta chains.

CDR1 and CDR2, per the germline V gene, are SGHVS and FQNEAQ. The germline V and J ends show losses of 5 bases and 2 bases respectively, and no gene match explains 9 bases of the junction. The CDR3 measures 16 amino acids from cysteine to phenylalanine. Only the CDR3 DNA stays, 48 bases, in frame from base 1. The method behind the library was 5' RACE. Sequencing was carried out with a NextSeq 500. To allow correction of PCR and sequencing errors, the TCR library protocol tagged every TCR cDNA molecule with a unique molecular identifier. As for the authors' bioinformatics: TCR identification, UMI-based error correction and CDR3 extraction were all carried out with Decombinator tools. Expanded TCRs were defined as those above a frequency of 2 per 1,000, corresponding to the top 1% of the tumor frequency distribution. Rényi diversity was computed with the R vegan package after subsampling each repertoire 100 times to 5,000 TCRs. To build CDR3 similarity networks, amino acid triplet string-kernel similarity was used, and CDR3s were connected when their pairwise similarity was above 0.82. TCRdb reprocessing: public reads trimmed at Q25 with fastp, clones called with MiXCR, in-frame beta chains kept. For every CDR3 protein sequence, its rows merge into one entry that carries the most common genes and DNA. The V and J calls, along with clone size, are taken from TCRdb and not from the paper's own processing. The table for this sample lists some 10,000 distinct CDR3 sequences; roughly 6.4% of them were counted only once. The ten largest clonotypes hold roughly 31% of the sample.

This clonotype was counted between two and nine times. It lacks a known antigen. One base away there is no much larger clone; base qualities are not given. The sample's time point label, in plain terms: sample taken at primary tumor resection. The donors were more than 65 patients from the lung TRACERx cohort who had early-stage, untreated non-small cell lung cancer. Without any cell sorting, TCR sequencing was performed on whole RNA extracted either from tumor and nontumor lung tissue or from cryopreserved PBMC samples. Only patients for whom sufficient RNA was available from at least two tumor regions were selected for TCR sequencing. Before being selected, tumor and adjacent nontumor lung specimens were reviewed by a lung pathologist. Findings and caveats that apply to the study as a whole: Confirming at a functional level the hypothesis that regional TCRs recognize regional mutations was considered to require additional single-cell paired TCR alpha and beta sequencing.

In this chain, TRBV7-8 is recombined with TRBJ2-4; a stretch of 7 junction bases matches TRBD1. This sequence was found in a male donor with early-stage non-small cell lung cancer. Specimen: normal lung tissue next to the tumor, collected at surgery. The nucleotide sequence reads TGTGCCAGCAGCCCACAGGGGACGCGACCCAAAAACATTCAGTACTTC. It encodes CASSPQGTRPKNIQYF. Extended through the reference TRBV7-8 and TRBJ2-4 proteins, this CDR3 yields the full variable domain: GAGVSQSPRYKVAKRGQDVALRCDPISGHVSLFWYQQALGQGPEFLTYFQNEAQLDKSGLPSDRFFAERPEGSVSTLKIQRTQQEDSAVYLCASSPQGTRPKNIQYFGAGTRLSVL.